The 25 T cell receptor beta chains listed next were all sequenced from one sample in a study of CD8+ T cells in alopecia areata. cDNA prepared by RNA extraction and subsequent reverse transcription served as the template for sequencing. Sequencing used immunoSEQ multiplex PCR; TCRdb keeps in-frame clones, though not all of them. The table has around 150,000 clones, 62% seen once; the top ten hold roughly a third. Sequencing used CD8+ T cells sorted from blood. These receptor sequences come from a human donor in good health.

This rearrangement joins TRBV13 to TRBJ2-7, with unresolved D. The CDR3 contains 12 residues. The V gene's germline CDR1 is PRHDT and CDR2 FYEKMQ (reference sequence). Trimming pared 0 bases from V and 5 bases from J, leaving 5 bases between. CDR3 in amino acids: CASSLGRDEQYF. In DNA, the CDR3 is TGTGCCAGCAGCTTAGGCCGTGACGAGCAGTACTTC. The entire variable domain, with the rest obtained from reference TRBV13 and TRBJ2-7, is as follows: AAGVIQSPRHLIKEKRETATLKCYPIPRHDTVYWYQQGPGQDPQFLISFYEKMQSDKGSIPDRFSAQQFSDYHSELNMSSLELGDSALYFCASSLGRDEQYFGPGTRLTVT.

The chain is built from TRBV28 and TRBJ2-7; the D gene is possibly TRBD2 (5 bases). With 2 bases removed from V and 0 bases from J, the gap between germline ends came to 11 bases. CDR3 size: 15 residues. Germline assignment: CDR1 MDHEN and CDR2 SYDVKM. CDR3 protein: CASSLPEAPSYEQYF. The CDR3 nucleotides read TGTGCCAGCAGTTTACCGGAGGCCCCCTCCTACGAGCAGTACTTC.

This clone was observed a few times. The chain links TRBV19 to TRBJ1-1, with 7 bases that match TRBD1. CDR1 and CDR2 (germline): LNHDA, SQIVND (reference sequence). The CDR3 is 14 amino acids. V shed 6 bases and J 1 base; nucleotides not matched to a gene: 5. CDR3 sequence (DNA): TGTGCCAGTAGCGCCACAGGGGAGAACACTGAAGCTTTCTTT. Translating gives CASSATGENTEAFF. Combining the CDR3 with reference TRBV19 and TRBJ1-1 gives the whole variable domain DGGITQSPKYLFRKEGQNVTLSCEQNLNHDAMYWYRQDPGQGLRLIYYSQIVNDFQKGDIAEGYSVSREKKESFPLTVTSAQKNPTAFYLCASSATGENTEAFFGQGTRLTVV.

This chain joins TRBV5-1 and TRBJ2-7; 14 nucleotides match TRBD2. The junction had 6 bases not matched to a gene; V was cut back by 4 bases and J by 6 bases. CDR1 is SGHRS and CDR2 is YFSETQ in the germline V gene. This CDR3 has 15 residues. The CDR3 is CASSLGLAGGREQYF. As DNA, the CDR3 is TGCGCCAGCAGCCTAGGACTAGCGGGAGGTCGCGAGCAGTACTTC.

The chain has TRBV5-1 and TRBJ1-1; no firm D call. Trimming removed 4 bases at V and 4 bases at J, with 11 bases between. The CDR3 covers 13 residues. Germline V CDR1 and CDR2: SGHRS, YFSETQ. DNA for the CDR3: TGCGCCAGCAGCCCGACTTGGGCCACTGAAGCTTTCTTT. Translating gives CASSPTWATEAFF.

The rearrangement uses TRBV30 and TRBJ1-1; D perhaps matches TRBD1 (6 bases). This CDR3 spans 13 amino acids. CDR1 is GTSNPN, CDR2 SVGIG, per germline (reference sequence). V lost 2 bases and J 2 bases, leaving 9 bases between the germline ends. The CDR3, as DNA: TGTGCCTGGAGTCCGGACAGTAACACTGAAGCTTTCTTT. Encoded protein: CAWSPDSNTEAFF. The full variable domain, with the rest looked up from reference TRBV30 and TRBJ1-1, is SQTIHQWPATLVQPVGSPLSLECTVEGTSNPNLYWYRQAAGRGLQLLFYSVGIGQISSEVPQNLSASRPQDRQFILSSKKLLLSDSGFYLCAWSPDSNTEAFFGQGTRLTVV.

About this clone itself: The germline gene is not matched at one end of the junction; a read error may be the cause. This chain connects TRBV29-1 to TRBJ2-2; the D gene is possibly TRBD2 (5 bases). This CDR3 region has 13 residues. Germline V gene lookup returns CDR1 SQVTM and CDR2 ANQGSEA. The CDR3 loop is CSVKELGTGELFF. CDR3 in DNA: TGCAGCGTTAAAGAACTAGGGACCGGGGAGCTGTTTTTT.

This clone occurred once. A much larger clone lies a single base off, so this may be a read error. The V gene is TRBV25-1, the J gene TRBJ2-1; D unresolved. This CDR3 has 11 amino acids. Trimming pared 4 bases from V and 4 bases from J, leaving 2 bases between. In germline, CDR1 is MGHDK, CDR2 SYGVNS. CDR3 protein: CASSVYNEQFF. The CDR3 DNA reads TGTGCCAGCAGTGTGTACAATGAGCAGTTCTTC.

A note on this clone: Distinct nucleotide sequences in the sample also encode this CDR3. The rearrangement joins TRBV9 to TRBJ2-6, with no clear D. The CDR3 is 15 amino acids. Trimming removed 0 bases from V and 1 base from J, with 5 bases in between. The germline V gene has CDR1 SGDLS and CDR2 YYNGEE. The chain's CDR3 is CASSVDGSGANVLTF. The CDR3 DNA follows: TGTGCCAGCAGCGTAGACGGATCTGGGGCCAACGTCCTGACTTTC.

This clone was observed a single time. The CDR3 protein is CASSKGTGYGYTF. CDR3 bases: TGTGCCAGCAGCAAAGGGACAGGGTATGGCTACACCTTC. V and J are TRBV9 and TRBJ1-2, with TRBD1 matching over 9 bases. The CDR3 is made up of 13 amino acids. The trim removed 4 bases at V and 5 bases at J, leaving 3 bases unmatched. Germline CDR1 reads SGDLS; CDR2 reads YYNGEE.

This rearrangement joins TRBV9 to TRBJ2-5; D perhaps matches TRBD1 (6 bases). CDR3 length equals 14 residues. The V and J ends lost 3 bases and 4 bases respectively, with 13 bases between them. Per the germline V gene, CDR1 is SGDLS and CDR2 is YYNGEE. The CDR3 DNA reads TGTGCCAGCAGCGCTCAGGGGCTATCAGAGACCCAGTACTTC. Protein product: CASSAQGLSETQYF.

The chain has TRBV30 and TRBJ2-1, with D unclear. The CDR3 spans 10 residues. Trimming took 2 bases from V and 7 from J, leaving 3 bases between them. Germline CDR1 is GTSNPN and CDR2 is SVGIG (reference sequence). The CDR3 here is CAWSTNEQFF. The CDR3 region has the DNA TGTGCCTGGAGTACAAATGAGCAGTTCTTC.

V is TRBV7-9 and J is TRBJ2-7; D is possibly TRBD1 (6 bases). V was trimmed by 5 bases and J by 4 bases, leaving 18 bases between them. The CDR3 sequence is 15 residues long. The germline V gene has CDR1 SEHNR and CDR2 FQNEAQ (reference sequence). The CDR3 nucleotides are TGTGCCAGCAGCAATACACAGGGAGAGGGATACGAGCAGTACTTC. Amino acids: CASSNTQGEGYEQYF.

This chain joins TRBV6-1 and TRBJ2-1; 7 bases align to TRBD2. This CDR3 is 15 amino acids long. Germline-derived CDR1 and CDR2 are MNHNS and SASEGT. V lost 6 bases and J lost 1; bases outside the gene matches: 6. This CDR3 reads CASRAGLGSYNEQFF. The CDR3 DNA is TGTGCCAGCAGAGCAGGACTAGGGTCCTACAATGAGCAGTTCTTC.

The V call is TRBV4-1, the J call TRBJ2-1, with TRBD2 matching over 12 bases. The CDR3 is 15 amino acids. Germline trimming cut 4 bases from V and 5 bases from J; bases unmatched to any gene: 3. Germline CDR1 MGHRA, CDR2 YSYEKL. CDR3 nucleotides: TGCGCCAGCAGCCCGGGACTAGCGGGTAACAATGAGCAGTTCTTC. The encoded protein is CASSPGLAGNNEQFF.

The V gene is TRBV15, the J gene TRBJ2-4; the match to TRBD1 covers 9 bases. The germline CDR1 and CDR2 sequences are LNHNV and YYDKDF (reference sequence). The CDR3 totals 15 residues. V shed 6 bases, J shed 7 bases, and the junction held 10 bases outside the gene matches. This CDR3 reads CATSWGQGRENIQYF. In DNA form, the CDR3 reads TGTGCCACCAGTTGGGGACAGGGAAGGGAGAACATTCAGTACTTC.

The V gene is TRBV4-1, the J gene TRBJ2-1; 7 bases are shared with TRBD2. Trimming cost V 5 bases and J 6 bases; bases outside gene matches: 4. The CDR3 spans 13 residues. Germline values: CDR1 MGHRA, CDR2 YSYEKL. CDR3 in DNA: TGCGCCAGCAGCGGGCGGGAGTTCAATGAGCAGTTCTTC. Amino acid sequence: CASSGREFNEQFF.

The V call is TRBV6-1, the J call TRBJ2-7; no definite D call. Germline-derived CDR1 and CDR2 are MNHNS and SASEGT. The CDR3 sequence is 9 residues long. Trimming cost V 10 bases and J 3 bases, with 4 bases left between them. The CDR3 sequence is CATDYEQYF. The CDR3, as DNA: TGTGCCACAGACTACGAGCAGTACTTC.

The rearrangement uses TRBV2 and TRBJ1-5, with a tentative D call TRBD1 (5 bases). CDR3 length equals 13 residues. Germline loops: CDR1 SNHLY, CDR2 FYNNEI. The V gene lost 6 bases and the J gene lost 4 bases, with 10 bases spanning the gap. The chain's CDR3 is CASSHGGNQPQHF. For the CDR3, the DNA is TGTGCCAGCAGCCACGGGGGGAATCAGCCCCAGCATTTT.

The V call is TRBV29-1, the J call TRBJ1-5, with D unclear. The CDR3 has 15 amino acids. Germline V gene sequence: CDR1 SQVTM, CDR2 ANQGSEA. With 0 bases removed from V and 4 bases from J, the gap between germline ends came to 13 bases. CDR3 region: CSVEDHGKRNQPQHF. In DNA, the CDR3 is TGCAGCGTTGAAGATCATGGGAAACGAAATCAGCCCCAGCATTTT.

This rearrangement joins TRBV9 to TRBJ2-7, with D perhaps TRBD2 (6 bases). V was clipped by 4 bases and J by 4 bases, with 12 bases between them. The CDR3 length is 13 residues. Germline-derived CDR1 and CDR2 are SGDLS and YYNGEE. The CDR3 sequence is CASSNGSPYEQYF. Here the CDR3 DNA reads TGTGCCAGCAGCAACGGGAGTCCTTACGAGCAGTACTTC.

The V and J genes are TRBV6-6 and TRBJ2-7; D possibly corresponds to TRBD1 (6 bases). V was clipped by 3 bases and J by 3 bases, with 15 bases between them. The germline gives CDR1 MNHNY, CDR2 SVGAGI (reference sequence). The CDR3 is made up of 15 amino acids. CDR3 in amino acids: CASSYRQGRGYEQYF. The CDR3 nucleotides are TGTGCCAGCAGTTATAGGCAGGGGAGAGGCTACGAGCAGTACTTC.

The chain uses TRBV13 and TRBJ2-5; D remains unclear. CDR1 and CDR2 from the germline V gene are PRHDT and FYEKMQ (reference sequence). Deletions cut 1 base from V and 2 bases from J, with 5 bases between. The CDR3 covers 13 residues. The DNA for the CDR3 is TGTGCCAGCAGCTTAGTAAATCAAGAGACCCAGTACTTC. Protein: CASSLVNQETQYF.

The V gene is TRBV27, the J gene TRBJ2-1; 9 positions match TRBD1. The CDR3 is 13 amino acids. Germline V gene data show CDR1 as MNHEY and CDR2 as SMNVEV (reference sequence). V dropped 4 bases and J dropped 6; count of bases not matched to a gene: 1. The CDR3, as DNA: TGTGCCAGCAGTTGGACAGGGGTCAATGAGCAGTTCTTC. Its protein product is CASSWTGVNEQFF.

This clone appeared a few times. The chain is built from TRBV15 and TRBJ2-1; either TRBD1 or TRBD2 may fit D (6 bases each). The germline V gene encodes CDR1 LNHNV and CDR2 YYDKDF (reference sequence). The ends were cut back, 0 bases at V and 6 bases at J, with 12 bases in the middle. The CDR3 has 15 amino acids. This CDR3 reads CATSRDRGAFNEQFF. The DNA for the CDR3 is TGTGCCACCAGCAGAGATAGGGGGGCTTTCAATGAGCAGTTCTTC.